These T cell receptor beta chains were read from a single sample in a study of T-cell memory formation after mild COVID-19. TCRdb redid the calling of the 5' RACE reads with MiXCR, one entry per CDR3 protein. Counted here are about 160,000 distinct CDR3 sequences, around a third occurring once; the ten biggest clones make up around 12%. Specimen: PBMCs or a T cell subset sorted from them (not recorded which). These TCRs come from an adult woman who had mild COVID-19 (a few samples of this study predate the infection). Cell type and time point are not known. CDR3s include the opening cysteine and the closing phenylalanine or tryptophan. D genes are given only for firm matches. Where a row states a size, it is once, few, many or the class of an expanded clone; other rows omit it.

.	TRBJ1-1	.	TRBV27	CASSKQGPAEAFF	TGTGCCAGCAGTAAGCAGGGTCCCGCTGAAGCTTTCTTT
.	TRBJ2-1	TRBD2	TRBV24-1	CATSDVSGRAFNEQFF	TGTGCCACCAGTGACGTTAGCGGGAGGGCTTTTAATGAGCAGTTCTTC
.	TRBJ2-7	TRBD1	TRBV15	CATTLGQGSWDEQYF	TGTGCCACCACCTTAGGACAGGGGTCGTGGGACGAGCAGTACTTC
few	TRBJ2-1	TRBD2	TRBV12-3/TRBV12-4	CASSLVSTSGAYNEQFF	TGTGCCAGCAGTTTAGTATCGACTAGCGGGGCCTACAATGAGCAGTTCTTC
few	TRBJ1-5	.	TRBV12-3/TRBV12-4	CASRSLANQPQHF	TGTGCCAGCAGGTCATTAGCAAATCAGCCCCAGCATTTT
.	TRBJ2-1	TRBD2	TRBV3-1	CASSQEASGGKQFF	TGTGCCAGCAGCCAAGAGGCTAGCGGGGGGAAGCAGTTCTTC
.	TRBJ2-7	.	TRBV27	CASSLSPGVGSYEQYF	TGTGCCAGCAGTTTATCCCCGGGGGTAGGCTCCTACGAGCAGTACTTC
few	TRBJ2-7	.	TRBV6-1	CASVFGEQYF	TGTGCCAGTGTGTTCGGCGAGCAGTACTTC
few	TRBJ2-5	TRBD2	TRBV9	CASSEGSGRAGTQYF	TGTGCCAGCAGCGAGGGGAGCGGGAGGGCAGGGACCCAGTACTTC
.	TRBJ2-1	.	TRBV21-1	CASSKAGTSGGAVLYNEQFF	TGTGCCAGCAGCAAAGCAGGGACTAGCGGGGGGGCCGTGCTCTACAATGAGCAGTTCTTC
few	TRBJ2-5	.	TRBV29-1	CSVAWRVGVQETQYF	TGCAGCGTTGCATGGAGGGTGGGGGTCCAAGAGACCCAGTACTTC
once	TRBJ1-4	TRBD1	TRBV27	CASSPGTAAEKLFF	TGTGCCAGCAGTCCCGGGACAGCCGCCGAAAAACTGTTTTTT
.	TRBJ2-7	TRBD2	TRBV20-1	CSARDGTSGDFGEQYF	TGCAGTGCTAGAGACGGGACTAGCGGTGACTTCGGCGAGCAGTACTTC
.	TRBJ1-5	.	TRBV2	CASSEGLSARGPQHF	TGTGCCAGCAGTGAGGGACTGTCAGCGAGGGGGCCCCAGCATTTT
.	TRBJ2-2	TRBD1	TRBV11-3	CASRGSGQVYTGELFF	TGTGCCAGCAGGGGTTCGGGACAGGTTTACACCGGGGAGCTGTTTTTT
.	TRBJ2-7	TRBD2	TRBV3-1	CASSRPSLQGGAYEQYF	TGTGCCAGCAGCCGACCAAGCCTTCAGGGAGGGGCCTACGAGCAGTACTTC
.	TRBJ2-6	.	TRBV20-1	CSARIVGGANVLTF	TGCAGTGCTAGAATAGTAGGAGGGGCCAACGTCCTGACTTTC
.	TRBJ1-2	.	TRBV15	CATSREWGLNHYGYTF	TGTGCCACCAGCAGAGAATGGGGCCTAAATCACTATGGCTACACCTTC
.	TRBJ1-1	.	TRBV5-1	CASSTDVRNTEAFF	TGCGCCAGCAGCACGGACGTCCGGAACACTGAAGCTTTCTTT
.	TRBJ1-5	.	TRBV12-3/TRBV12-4	CASSFEGQPLGQPQHF	TGTGCCAGCAGTTTCGAGGGCCAGCCTTTGGGACAGCCCCAGCATTTT
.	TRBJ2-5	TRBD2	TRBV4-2	CASSQSTSGGQETQYF	TGTGCCAGCAGCCAATCTACTAGCGGGGGTCAAGAGACCCAGTACTTC
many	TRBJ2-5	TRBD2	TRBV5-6	CASSWVRGLAGGQETQYF	TGTGCCAGCAGCTGGGTTCGGGGACTAGCGGGGGGGCAAGAGACCCAGTACTTC
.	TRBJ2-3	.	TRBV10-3	CAISESILTDTQYF	TGTGCCATCAGTGAAAGTATCCTCACAGATACGCAGTATTTT
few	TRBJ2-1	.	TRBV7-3	CASSLSTVDGNEQFF	TGTGCCAGCAGCTTATCGACAGTGGATGGCAATGAGCAGTTCTTC
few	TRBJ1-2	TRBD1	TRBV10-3	CAISRTGWDGYTF	TGTGCCATCAGTCGGACAGGGTGGGATGGCTACACCTTC